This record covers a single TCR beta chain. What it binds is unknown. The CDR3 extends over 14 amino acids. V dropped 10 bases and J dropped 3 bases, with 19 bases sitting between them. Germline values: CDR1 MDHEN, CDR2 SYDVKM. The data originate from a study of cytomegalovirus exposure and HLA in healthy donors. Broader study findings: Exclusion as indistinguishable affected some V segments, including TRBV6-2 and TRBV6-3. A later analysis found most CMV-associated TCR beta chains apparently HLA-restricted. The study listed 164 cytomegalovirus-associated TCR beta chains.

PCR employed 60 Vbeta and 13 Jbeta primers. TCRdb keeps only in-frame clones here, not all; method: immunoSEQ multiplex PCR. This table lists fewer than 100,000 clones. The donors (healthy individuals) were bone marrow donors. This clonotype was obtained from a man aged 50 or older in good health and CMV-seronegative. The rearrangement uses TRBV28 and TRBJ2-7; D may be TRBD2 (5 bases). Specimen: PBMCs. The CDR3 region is CATPSIRGRYEQYF. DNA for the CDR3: TGTGCCACCCCTAGTATACGAGGGCGCTACGAGCAGTACTTC. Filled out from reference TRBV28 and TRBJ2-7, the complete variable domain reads DVKVTQSSRYLVKRTGEKVFLECVQDMDHENMFWYRQDPGLGLRLIYFSYDVKMKEKGDIPEGYSVSREKKERFSLILESASTNQTSMYLCATPSIRGRYEQYFGPGTRLTVT.